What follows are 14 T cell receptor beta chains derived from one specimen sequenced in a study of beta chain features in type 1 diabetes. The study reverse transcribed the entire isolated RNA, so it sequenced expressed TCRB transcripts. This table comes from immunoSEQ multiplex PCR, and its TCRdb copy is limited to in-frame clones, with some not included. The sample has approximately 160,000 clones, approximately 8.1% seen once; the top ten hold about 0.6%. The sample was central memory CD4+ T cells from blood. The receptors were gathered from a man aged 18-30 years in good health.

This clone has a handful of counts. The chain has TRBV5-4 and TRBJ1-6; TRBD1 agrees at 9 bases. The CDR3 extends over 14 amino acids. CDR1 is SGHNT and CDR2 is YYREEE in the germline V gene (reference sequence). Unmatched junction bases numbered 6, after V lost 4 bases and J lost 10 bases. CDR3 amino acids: CASSPPDRGSPLHF. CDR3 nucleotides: TGTGCCAGCAGCCCTCCGGACAGGGGATCACCCCTCCACTTT.

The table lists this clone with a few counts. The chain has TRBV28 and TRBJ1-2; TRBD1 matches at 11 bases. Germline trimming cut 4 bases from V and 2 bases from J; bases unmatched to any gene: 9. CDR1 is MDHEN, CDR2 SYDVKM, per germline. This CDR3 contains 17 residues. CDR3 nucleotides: TGTGCCAGCAGTTCCCAGGTCGGGACAGGGGGAAACTATGGCTACACCTTC. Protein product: CASSSQVGTGGNYGYTF.

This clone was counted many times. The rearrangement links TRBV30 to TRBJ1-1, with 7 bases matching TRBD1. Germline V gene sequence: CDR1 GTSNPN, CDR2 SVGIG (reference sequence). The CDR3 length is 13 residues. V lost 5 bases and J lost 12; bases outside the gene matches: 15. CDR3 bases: TGTGCCTGGGGAACCAGGGACAGCTCGGTCCCTTTCTTT. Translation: CAWGTRDSSVPFF.

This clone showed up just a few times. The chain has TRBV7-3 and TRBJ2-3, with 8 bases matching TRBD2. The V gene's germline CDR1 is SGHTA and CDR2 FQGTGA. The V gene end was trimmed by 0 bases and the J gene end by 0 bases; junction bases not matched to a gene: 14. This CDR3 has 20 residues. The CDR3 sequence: CASSLTPAGAYRTSTDTQYF. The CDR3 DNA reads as TGTGCCAGCAGCTTAACCCCAGCGGGGGCTTACCGAACTAGCACAGATACGCAGTATTTT. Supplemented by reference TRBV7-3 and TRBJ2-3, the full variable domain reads GAGVSQTPSNKVTEKGKYVELRCDPISGHTALYWYRQSLGQGPEFLIYFQGTGAADDSGLPNDRFFAVRPEGSVSTLKIQRTERGDSAVYLCASSLTPAGAYRTSTDTQYFGPGTRLTVL.

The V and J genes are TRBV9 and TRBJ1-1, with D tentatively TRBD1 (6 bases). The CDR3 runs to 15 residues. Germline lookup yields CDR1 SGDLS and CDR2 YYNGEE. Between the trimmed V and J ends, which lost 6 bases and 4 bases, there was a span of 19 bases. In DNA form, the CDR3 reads TGTGCCAGCACGCAGGGGTTCGGACGGGGCACTGAAGCTTTCTTT. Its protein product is CASTQGFGRGTEAFF.

The CDR3, as DNA: TGCGCCAGCAGCCAAGACCTAGCGGGGCAGACCGGGGAGCTGTTTTTT. It yields the protein CASSQDLAGQTGELFF. V is TRBV4-3 and J is TRBJ2-2, with 9 bases that match TRBD2. The V segment lost 0 bases and the J segment 5 bases; nucleotides outside the gene matches: 4. This CDR3 has 16 residues. The germline V gene encodes CDR1 LGHNA and CDR2 YSLEER.

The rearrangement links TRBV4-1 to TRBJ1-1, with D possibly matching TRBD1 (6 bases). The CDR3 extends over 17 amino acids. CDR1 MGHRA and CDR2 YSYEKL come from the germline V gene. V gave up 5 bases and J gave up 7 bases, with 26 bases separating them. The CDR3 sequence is CASSLLYGSQGGGEAFF. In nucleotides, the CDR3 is TGCGCCAGCAGCTTACTTTATGGGTCACAGGGAGGGGGTGAAGCTTTCTTT.

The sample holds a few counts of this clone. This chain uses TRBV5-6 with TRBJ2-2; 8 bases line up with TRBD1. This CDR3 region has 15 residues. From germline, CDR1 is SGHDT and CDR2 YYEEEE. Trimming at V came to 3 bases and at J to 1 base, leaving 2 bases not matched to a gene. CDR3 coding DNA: TGTGCCAGCAGCTATGGGACAGGGAACACCGGGGAGCTGTTTTTT. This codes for CASSYGTGNTGELFF.

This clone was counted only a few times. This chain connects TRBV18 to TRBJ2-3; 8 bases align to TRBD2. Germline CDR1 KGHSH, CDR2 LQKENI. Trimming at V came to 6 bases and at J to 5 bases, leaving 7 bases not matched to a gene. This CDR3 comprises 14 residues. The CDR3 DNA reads TGTGCCAGCTCCGCGGGGGGAACGGGAGATACGCAGTATTTT. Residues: CASSAGGTGDTQYF.

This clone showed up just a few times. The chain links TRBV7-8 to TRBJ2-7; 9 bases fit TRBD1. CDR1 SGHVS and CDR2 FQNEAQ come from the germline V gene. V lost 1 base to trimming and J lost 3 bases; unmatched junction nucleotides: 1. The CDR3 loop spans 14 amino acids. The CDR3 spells CASSLGGQGYEQYF. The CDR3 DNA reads TGTGCCAGCAGCTTAGGGGGACAGGGCTACGAGCAGTACTTC.

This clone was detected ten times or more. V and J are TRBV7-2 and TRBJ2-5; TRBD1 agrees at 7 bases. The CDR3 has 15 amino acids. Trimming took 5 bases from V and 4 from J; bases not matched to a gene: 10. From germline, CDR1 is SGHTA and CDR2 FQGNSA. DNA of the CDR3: TGTGCCAGCAGCAGGGGACAGTTAACGTCAGAGACCCAGTACTTC. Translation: CASSRGQLTSETQYF.

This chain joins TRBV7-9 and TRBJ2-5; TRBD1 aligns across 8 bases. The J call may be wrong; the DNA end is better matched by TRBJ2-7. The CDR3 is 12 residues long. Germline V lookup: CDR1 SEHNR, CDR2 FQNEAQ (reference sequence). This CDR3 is CASSATGDEQYF. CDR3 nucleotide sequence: TGTGCCAGCAGCGCGACAGGGGACGAGCAGTACTTC.

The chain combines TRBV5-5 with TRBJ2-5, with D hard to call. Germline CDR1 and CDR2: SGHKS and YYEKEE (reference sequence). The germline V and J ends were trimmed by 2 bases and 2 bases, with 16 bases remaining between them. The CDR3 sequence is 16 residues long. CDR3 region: CASSLPTPSQQETQYF. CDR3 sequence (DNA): TGTGCCAGCAGCTTACCAACCCCTAGTCAACAAGAGACCCAGTACTTC.

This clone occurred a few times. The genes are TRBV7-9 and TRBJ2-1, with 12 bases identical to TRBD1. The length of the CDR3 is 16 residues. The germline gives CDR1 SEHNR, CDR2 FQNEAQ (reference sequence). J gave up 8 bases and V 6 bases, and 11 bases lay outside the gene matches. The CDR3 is CASSRTGQGARDEQFF. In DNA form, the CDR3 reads TGTGCCAGCAGTCGAACGGGACAGGGGGCTCGGGATGAGCAGTTCTTC. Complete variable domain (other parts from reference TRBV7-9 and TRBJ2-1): DTGVSQNPRHKITKRGQNVTFRCDPISEHNRLYWYRQTLGQGPEFLTYFQNEAQLEKSRLLSDRFSAERPKGSFSTLEIQRTEQGDSAMYLCASSRTGQGARDEQFFGPGTRLTVL.